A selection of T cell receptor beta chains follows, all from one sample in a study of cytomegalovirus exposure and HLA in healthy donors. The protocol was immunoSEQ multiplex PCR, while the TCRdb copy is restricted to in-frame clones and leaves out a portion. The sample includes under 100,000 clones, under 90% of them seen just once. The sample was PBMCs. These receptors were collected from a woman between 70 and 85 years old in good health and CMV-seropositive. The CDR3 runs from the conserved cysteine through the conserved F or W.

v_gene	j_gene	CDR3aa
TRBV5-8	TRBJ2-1	CASSFEKSGLAYNEQFF
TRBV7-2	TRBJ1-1	CASSPQGNLNTEAFF
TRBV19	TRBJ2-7	CASSSTGGEQYF
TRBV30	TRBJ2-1	CAWSVRDNEQFF
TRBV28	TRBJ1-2	CASSSQGEGYGYTF
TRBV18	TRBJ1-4	CASSPGTDNEKLFF
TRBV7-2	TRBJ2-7	CASSLQGPPLEQYF
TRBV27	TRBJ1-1	CAIAQGMNTEAFF
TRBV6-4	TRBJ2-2	CASSQYRAGELFF
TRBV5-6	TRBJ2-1	CASSLAGGVNEQFF
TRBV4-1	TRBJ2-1	CASSDRASGRDTGEQFF
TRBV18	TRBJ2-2	CASSPAGLAGKNTGELFF
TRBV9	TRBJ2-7	CASSAEPGQSEQYF
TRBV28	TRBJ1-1	CASSLRGFKAFF
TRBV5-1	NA	CASSARVGGGSSYEQYF
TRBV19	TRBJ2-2	CASNEGATGELFF
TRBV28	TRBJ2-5	CASSFGGSRETQYF
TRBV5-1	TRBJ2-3	CASSPGDLAGVNTDTQYF
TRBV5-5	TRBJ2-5	CASSPRVAGGQETQYF
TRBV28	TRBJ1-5	CASSLLRDGNQPQHF
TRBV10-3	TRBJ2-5	CAIRADRGEETQYF
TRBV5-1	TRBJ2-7	CASSSGVPHYEQYF
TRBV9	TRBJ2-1	CASSVFRTSANNEQFF
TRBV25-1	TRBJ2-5	CASSDPSAFQETQYF
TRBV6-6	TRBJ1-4	CASSDTGAPNEKLFF
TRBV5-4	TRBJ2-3	CASSLLGGSRGSTDTQYF
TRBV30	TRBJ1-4	CAWIGARTGHNEKLFF
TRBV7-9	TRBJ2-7	CSSSLVGGEQYF
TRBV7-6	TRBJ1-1	CASSRRRGGGAGLNTEAFF
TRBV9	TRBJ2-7	CASSATGTSGNYEQYF
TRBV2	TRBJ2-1	CASSNGLAPNEQFF
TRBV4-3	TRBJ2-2	CASSQGRLANTGELFF
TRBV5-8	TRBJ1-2	CASKPTGYGYTF